Shown below are 20 T cell receptor beta chains from a single sample sequenced in a study of blood T cell repertoires in COVID-19. The assay was immunoSEQ multiplex PCR, and TCRdb's table has in-frame clones only and misses some. The sample contains around 310,000 clones, 90% of which appear only once. The specimen was peripheral blood. All receptors come from a woman in her thirties or forties with COVID-19, enrolled during active disease.

The chain carries TRBV28 and TRBJ1-2; 7 bases are shared with TRBD1. Germline CDR1 reads MDHEN; CDR2 reads SYDVKM. The CDR3 runs 13 residues. V lost 7 bases and J lost 2; bases outside the gene matches: 4. The CDR3 is CASIGDRNYGYTF. For the CDR3, the DNA is TGTGCCAGCATAGGGGACAGAAACTATGGCTACACCTTC.

In this sample, this clone turned up once. The chain couples TRBV30 to TRBJ1-2; D is uncertain. Germline V lookup: CDR1 GTSNPN, CDR2 SVGIG (reference sequence). The CDR3 length is 13 residues. Trimming left V 4 bases short and J 10 bases short, with 19 bases between. CDR3 sequence: CAWTLGLGETYTF. The CDR3 DNA reads as TGTGCCTGGACTCTAGGTCTAGGCGAAACCTACACCTTC.

This clone showed up just a few times. The genes are TRBV30 and TRBJ2-2, with 9 bases identical to TRBD2. The CDR3 runs to 15 residues. V shed 4 bases, J shed 0 bases, and the junction held 3 bases outside the gene matches. CDR1 is GTSNPN, CDR2 SVGIG, per germline (reference sequence). CDR3 in amino acids: CAWTSGGSNTGELFF. For the CDR3, the DNA is TGTGCCTGGACGAGCGGGGGGTCGAACACCGGGGAGCTGTTTTTT.

The genes are TRBV7-9 and TRBJ2-7, with 8 bases matching TRBD1. This CDR3 has 13 amino acids. Germline loops: CDR1 SEHNR, CDR2 FQNEAQ (reference sequence). V trimming: 4 bases; J trimming: 7 bases; junction bases outside the gene matches: 6. In DNA form, the CDR3 reads TGTGCCAGCAGCTACGGACAGGGTCGTGAGCAGTACTTC. This gives the protein CASSYGQGREQYF.

This clone was observed a single time. The rearrangement uses TRBV10-2 and TRBJ1-2; no firm D call. Trimming removed 2 bases from V and 5 bases from J, with 12 bases in between. The CDR3 is 14 amino acids. Germline V gene lookup returns CDR1 WSHSY and CDR2 SAAADI. Here the CDR3 reads CASSEVGARYGYTF. The CDR3 nucleotides are TGCGCCAGCAGTGAGGTCGGAGCGAGGTATGGCTACACCTTC.

The V and J genes are TRBV6-2 or TRBV6-3 and TRBJ1-2; D is perhaps TRBD1 (6 bases). The CDR3 runs 16 residues. From germline, CDR1 is MNHEY and CDR2 SVGEGT. The V gene lost 2 bases and the J gene lost 0 bases, with 13 bases spanning the gap. The CDR3 coding sequence is TGTGCCAGCAGTTACGACAGGACAGTAGCTAACTATGGCTACACCTTC. It codes for CASSYDRTVANYGYTF.

The rearrangement links TRBV9 to TRBJ2-1; 14 bases line up with TRBD2. Looked up from germline, CDR1 is SGDLS and CDR2 is YYNGEE. The CDR3 length is 15 residues. J was trimmed by 8 bases and V by 5 bases; bases with no gene match: 6. The CDR3 DNA sequence: TGTGCCAGCAGAGAGGGACTAGCGGGAGTGGATGAGCAGTTCTTC. This codes for CASREGLAGVDEQFF. The full variable domain, its missing parts supplied by reference TRBV9 and TRBJ2-1, is DSGVTQTPKHLITATGQRVTLRCSPRSGDLSVYWYQQSLDQGLQFLIQYYNGEERAKGNILERFSAQQFPDLHSELNLSSLELGDSALYFCASREGLAGVDEQFFGPGTRLTVL.

The V gene is TRBV6-5, the J gene TRBJ1-4; D is unresolved. This CDR3 is built from 15 residues. The ends were cut back, 0 bases at V and 10 bases at J, with 15 bases in the middle. From germline, CDR1 is MNHEY and CDR2 SVGAGI. CDR3 DNA: TGTGCCAGCAGTTACTCTGGAGTGAGGGCGCGAAAACTGTTTTTT. Its protein is CASSYSGVRARKLFF.

This clone was counted only a few times. The J gene is TRBJ2-3, the V gene TRBV10-1; maybe TRBD2 (5 bases). The CDR3 contains 14 residues. Germline loops: CDR1 WNHNN, CDR2 SYGVQD (reference sequence). Deletions cut 3 bases from V and 4 bases from J, with 11 bases between. The CDR3 coding sequence is TGCGCCAGCAGTGATTGGACTCTTGCAGATACGCAGTATTTT. Amino acid sequence: CASSDWTLADTQYF.

This clone has a handful of counts. This chain's CDR3 is CASSKDNDLYEQYF. CDR3 DNA sequence: TGTGCCAGCAGTAAGGACAACGATCTCTACGAGCAGTACTTC. V and J are TRBV6-6 and TRBJ2-7; TRBD1 might be the D (5 bases). This CDR3 contains 14 residues. V was shortened by 5 bases and J by 3 bases, with 14 bases between the two germline ends. The V gene's germline CDR1 is MNHNY and CDR2 SVGAGI (reference sequence).

This clone showed up just once. A read error may produce the germline difference seen at one junction end. The chain uses TRBV6-2 or TRBV6-3 and TRBJ2-5; 7 bases match TRBD2. CDR3 size: 14 residues. Germline V gene lookup returns CDR1 MNHEY and CDR2 SVGEGT. The CDR3 DNA sequence: TGTGCCAGCAGTTCGGTGGGAGGGCAAGGGACCCAGTACTTC. Its translation: CASSSVGGQGTQYF.

The chain recombines TRBV5-4 with TRBJ2-2; maybe TRBD2 (7 bases). The CDR3 has 16 residues. CDR1 and CDR2 (germline): SGHNT, YYREEE (reference sequence). Trimming took off 2 bases at V and 0 bases at J, with 11 bases between the two ends. CDR3 DNA sequence: TGTGCCAGCAGCTTAGGGGGGGCCCCGAACACCGGGGAGCTGTTTTTT. It encodes CASSLGGAPNTGELFF.

V gene TRBV21-1 combines with J gene TRBJ2-3; TRBD2, the table's D call, was not compared with the DNA. TRBV21-1 is a pseudogene. There are 14 residues in the CDR3. CDR3 residues: CASSKKEGADTQYF. The CDR3, as DNA: TGTGCCAGCAGCAAAAAGGAGGGTGCAGATACGCAGTATTTT.

Here the CDR3 DNA reads TGTGCCAGCAGCTTAGCGGGTCCAGGGAATATTAACGAGCAGTACTTC. Protein sequence: CASSLAGPGNINEQYF. The gene calls are TRBV7-2 and TRBJ2-7, with D perhaps TRBD1 (5 bases). CDR1 is SGHTA and CDR2 is FQGNSA in the germline V gene. The CDR3 runs to 16 residues. Between the trimmed V and J ends, which lost 0 bases and 5 bases, there was a span of 17 bases.

This chain joins TRBV28 and TRBJ2-7, with 7 bases identical to TRBD2. The CDR3 contains 17 residues. Germline-derived CDR1 and CDR2 are MDHEN and SYDVKM. V lost 8 bases, J lost 6 bases, and 22 bases stayed unmatched. This CDR3 reads CASAKLGAGPLKSEQYF. The CDR3 nucleotides read TGTGCCAGCGCGAAACTAGGAGCGGGACCCCTTAAGAGCGAGCAGTACTTC.

This chain joins TRBV5-1 and TRBJ2-1; 9 bases agree with TRBD1. Germline V gene data show CDR1 as SGHRS and CDR2 as YFSETQ. V lost 0 bases, J lost 1 base, and 2 bases stayed unmatched. The CDR3 runs 16 residues. CDR3 DNA: TGCGCCAGCAGCTTGGTCGACAGGGGGTCCTACAATGAGCAGTTCTTC. The encoded protein is CASSLVDRGSYNEQFF.

This sequence joins TRBV28 and TRBJ2-1; D may be TRBD1 (5 bases). CDR3 length: 14 amino acids. Per germline, CDR1 MDHEN and CDR2 SYDVKM. Between the trimmed V and J ends, which lost 6 bases and 5 bases, there was a span of 14 bases. The CDR3: CASRLTEVNNEQFF. The CDR3 DNA is TGTGCCAGCAGGCTGACAGAGGTCAACAATGAGCAGTTCTTC.

This clone was counted once. The chain links TRBV6-5 to TRBJ1-1; D is possibly TRBD1 (5 bases). Germline lookup yields CDR1 MNHEY and CDR2 SVGAGI. Trimming cost V 2 bases and J 1 base, with 11 bases left between them. The CDR3 consists of 15 residues. CDR3 DNA sequence: TGTGCCAGCAGTTACGATGCAGGGTCGAACACTGAAGCTTTCTTT. Translating gives CASSYDAGSNTEAFF.

The V call is TRBV30, the J call TRBJ2-1; a weak D match, TRBD2 (5 bases). Germline V gives CDR1 GTSNPN, CDR2 SVGIG (reference sequence). Trimming pared 1 base from V and 13 bases from J, leaving 11 bases between. The CDR3 has 11 amino acids. The CDR3 reads CAWSGSGIQFF. The CDR3 bases are TGTGCCTGGAGTGGATCCGGGATTCAGTTCTTC. The full variable domain, its missing parts supplied by reference TRBV30 and TRBJ2-1, is SQTIHQWPATLVQPVGSPLSLECTVEGTSNPNLYWYRQAAGRGLQLLFYSVGIGQISSEVPQNLSASRPQDRQFILSSKKLLLSDSGFYLCAWSGSGIQFFGPGTRLTVL.

V is TRBV5-4 and J is TRBJ2-7, with 8 bases matching TRBD1. V gave up 0 bases and J gave up 6 bases; unmatched junction bases: 8. Germline assignment: CDR1 SGHNT and CDR2 YYREEE (reference sequence). The CDR3 contains 15 residues. CDR3 sequence: CASSLGAGGMGEQYF. DNA for the CDR3: TGTGCCAGCAGCTTGGGCGCAGGGGGCATGGGCGAGCAGTACTTC.